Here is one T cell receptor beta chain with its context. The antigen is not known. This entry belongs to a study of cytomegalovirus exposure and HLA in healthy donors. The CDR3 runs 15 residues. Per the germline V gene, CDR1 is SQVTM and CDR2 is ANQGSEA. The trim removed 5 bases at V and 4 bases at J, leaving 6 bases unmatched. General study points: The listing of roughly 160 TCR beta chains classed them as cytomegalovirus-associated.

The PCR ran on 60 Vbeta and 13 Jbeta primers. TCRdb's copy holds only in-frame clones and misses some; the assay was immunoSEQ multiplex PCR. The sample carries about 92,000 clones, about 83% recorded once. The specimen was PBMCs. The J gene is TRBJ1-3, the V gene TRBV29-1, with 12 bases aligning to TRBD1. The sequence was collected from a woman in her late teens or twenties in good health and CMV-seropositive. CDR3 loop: CSVRGQGARGNTIYF. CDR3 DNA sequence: TGCAGCGTTCGGGGACAGGGGGCGCGAGGAAACACCATATATTTT.